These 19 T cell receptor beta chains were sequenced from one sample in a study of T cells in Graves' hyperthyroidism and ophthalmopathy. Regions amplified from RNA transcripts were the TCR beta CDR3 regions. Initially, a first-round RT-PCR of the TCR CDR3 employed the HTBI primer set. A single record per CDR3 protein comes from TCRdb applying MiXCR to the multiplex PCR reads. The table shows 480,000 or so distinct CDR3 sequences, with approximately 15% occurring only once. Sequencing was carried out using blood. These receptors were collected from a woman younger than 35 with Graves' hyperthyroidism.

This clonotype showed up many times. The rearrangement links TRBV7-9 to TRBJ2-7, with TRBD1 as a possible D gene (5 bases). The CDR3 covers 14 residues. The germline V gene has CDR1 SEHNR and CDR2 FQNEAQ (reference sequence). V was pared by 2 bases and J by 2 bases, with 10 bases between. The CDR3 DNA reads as TGTGCCAGCAGCTTACAGGGAAGGGCCTACGAGCAGTACTTC. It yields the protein CASSLQGRAYEQYF.

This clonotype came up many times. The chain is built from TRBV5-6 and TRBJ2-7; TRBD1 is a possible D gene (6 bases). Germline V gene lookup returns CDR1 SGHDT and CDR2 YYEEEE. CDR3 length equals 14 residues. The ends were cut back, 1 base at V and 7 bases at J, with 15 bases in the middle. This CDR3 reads CASSLSRQVWEQYV. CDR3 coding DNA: TGTGCCAGCAGCTTGAGCCGACAGGTCTGGGAGCAGTACGTC.

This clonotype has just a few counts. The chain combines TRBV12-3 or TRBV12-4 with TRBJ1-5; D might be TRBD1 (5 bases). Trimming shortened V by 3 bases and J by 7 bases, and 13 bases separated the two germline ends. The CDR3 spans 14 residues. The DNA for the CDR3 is TGTGCCAGCAGTTTGGACGGGGGTCGACAGCCCCAGCATTTT. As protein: CASSLDGGRQPQHF.

CDR3 nucleotides: TGTGCCAGCAGCTTTAGTGAGGAGCCGAACACCGGGGAGCTGTTTTTT. It encodes CASSFSEEPNTGELFF. The rearrangement uses TRBV7-9 and TRBJ2-2; D is uncertain. The CDR3 totals 16 residues. Germline V gene data show CDR1 as SEHNR and CDR2 as FQNEAQ (reference sequence). V dropped 3 bases and J dropped 0 bases, with 11 bases sitting between them.

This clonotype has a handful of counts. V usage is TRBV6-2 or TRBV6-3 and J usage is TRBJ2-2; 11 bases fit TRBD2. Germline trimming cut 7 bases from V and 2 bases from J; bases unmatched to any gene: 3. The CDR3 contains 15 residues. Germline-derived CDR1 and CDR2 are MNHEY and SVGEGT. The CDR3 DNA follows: TGTGCCAGCATAACTAGCGGGAGAAACACCGGGGAGCTGTTTTTT. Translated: CASITSGRNTGELFF.

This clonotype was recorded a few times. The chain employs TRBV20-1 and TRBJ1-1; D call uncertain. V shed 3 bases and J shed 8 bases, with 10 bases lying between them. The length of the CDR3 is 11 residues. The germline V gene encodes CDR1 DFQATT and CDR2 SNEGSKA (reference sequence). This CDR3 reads CSASPRQEAFF. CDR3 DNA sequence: TGCAGTGCTAGTCCGAGGCAGGAAGCTTTCTTT.

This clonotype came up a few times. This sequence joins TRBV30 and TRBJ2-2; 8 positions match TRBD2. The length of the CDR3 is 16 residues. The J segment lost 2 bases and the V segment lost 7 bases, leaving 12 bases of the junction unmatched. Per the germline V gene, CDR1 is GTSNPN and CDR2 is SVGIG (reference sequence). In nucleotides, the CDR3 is TGTGCCTCGAGAGTCCCGGGACTAGGAAACACCGGGGAGCTGTTTTTT. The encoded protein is CASRVPGLGNTGELFF.

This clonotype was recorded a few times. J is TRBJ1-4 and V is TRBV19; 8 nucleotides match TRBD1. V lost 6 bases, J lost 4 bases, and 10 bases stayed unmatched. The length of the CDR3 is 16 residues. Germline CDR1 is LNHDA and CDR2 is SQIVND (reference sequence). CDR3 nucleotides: TGTGCCAGTAGCCCATACCGGACAGGGATTAATGAAAAACTGTTTTTT. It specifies CASSPYRTGINEKLFF. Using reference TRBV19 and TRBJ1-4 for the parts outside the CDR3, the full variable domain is DGGITQSPKYLFRKEGQNVTLSCEQNLNHDAMYWYRQDPGQGLRLIYYSQIVNDFQKGDIAEGYSVSREKKESFPLTVTSAQKNPTAFYLCASSPYRTGINEKLFFGSGTQLSVL.

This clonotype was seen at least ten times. Written as DNA, the CDR3 is TGCGCCAGCAGCTTGGGGACTTCTTCCTACGAGCAGTACGTC. This sequence encodes CASSLGTSSYEQYV. The chain uses TRBV5-1 and TRBJ2-7, with D possibly TRBD2 on 5 matching bases. Between the trimmed V and J ends, which lost 0 bases and 1 base, there was a span of 8 bases. The CDR3 is 14 amino acids. Per germline, CDR1 SGHRS and CDR2 YFSETQ.

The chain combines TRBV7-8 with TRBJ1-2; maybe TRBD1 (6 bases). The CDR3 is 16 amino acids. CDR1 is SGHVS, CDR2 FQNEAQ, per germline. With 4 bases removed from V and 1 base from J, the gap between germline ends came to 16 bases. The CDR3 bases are TGTGCCAGCAGCTGGGGGACACCTGAAATTAACTATGGCTACACCTTC. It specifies CASSWGTPEINYGYTF.

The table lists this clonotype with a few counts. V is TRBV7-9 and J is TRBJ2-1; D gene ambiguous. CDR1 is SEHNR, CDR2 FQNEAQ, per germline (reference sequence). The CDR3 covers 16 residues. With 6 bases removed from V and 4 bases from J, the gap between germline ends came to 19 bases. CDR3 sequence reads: CASSVGPDFRYNEQFF. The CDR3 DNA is TGTGCCAGCAGTGTCGGACCCGACTTTAGGTACAATGAGCAGTTCTTC.

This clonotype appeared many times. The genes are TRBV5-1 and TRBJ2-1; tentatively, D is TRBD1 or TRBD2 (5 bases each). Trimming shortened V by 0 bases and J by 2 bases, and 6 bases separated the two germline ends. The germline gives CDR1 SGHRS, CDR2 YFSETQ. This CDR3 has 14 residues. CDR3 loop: CASSLGDPYNEQFF. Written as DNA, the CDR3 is TGCGCCAGCAGCTTGGGGGACCCCTACAATGAGCAGTTCTTC.

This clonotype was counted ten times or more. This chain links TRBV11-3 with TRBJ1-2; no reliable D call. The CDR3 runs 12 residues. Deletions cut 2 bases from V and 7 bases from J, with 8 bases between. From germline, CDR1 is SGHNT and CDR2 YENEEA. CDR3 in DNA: TGTGCCAGCAGCTTATCCAGTTCTGGCTACACCTTC. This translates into CASSLSSSGYTF.

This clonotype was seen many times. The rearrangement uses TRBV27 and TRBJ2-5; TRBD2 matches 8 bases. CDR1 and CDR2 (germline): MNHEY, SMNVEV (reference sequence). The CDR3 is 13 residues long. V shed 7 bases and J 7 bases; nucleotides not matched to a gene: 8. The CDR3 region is CASTAGGGVTQYF. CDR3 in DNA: TGTGCCAGCACCGCCGGGGGGGGGGTGACCCAGTACTTC.

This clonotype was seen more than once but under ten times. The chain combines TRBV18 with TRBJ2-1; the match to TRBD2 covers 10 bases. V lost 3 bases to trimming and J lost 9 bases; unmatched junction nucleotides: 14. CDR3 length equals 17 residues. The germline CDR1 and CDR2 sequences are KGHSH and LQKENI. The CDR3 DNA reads TGTGCCAGCTCACCCACAGGGGCTAGCGGGAGCGGTATTGAGCAGTTCTTC. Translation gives CASSPTGASGSGIEQFF.

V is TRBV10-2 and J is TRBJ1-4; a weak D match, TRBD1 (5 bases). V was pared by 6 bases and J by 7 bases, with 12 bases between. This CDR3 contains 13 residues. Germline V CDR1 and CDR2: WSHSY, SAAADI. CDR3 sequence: CASSEGIFEKLFF. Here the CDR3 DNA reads TGCGCCAGCAGCGAGGGGATTTTTGAAAAACTGTTTTTT.

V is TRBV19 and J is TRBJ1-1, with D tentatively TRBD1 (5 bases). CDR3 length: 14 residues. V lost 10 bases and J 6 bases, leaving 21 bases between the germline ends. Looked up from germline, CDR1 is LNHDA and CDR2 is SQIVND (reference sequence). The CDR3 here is CATSYLGGYAEAFF. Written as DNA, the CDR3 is TGTGCCACCTCCTACCTGGGGGGGTACGCTGAAGCTTTCTTT.

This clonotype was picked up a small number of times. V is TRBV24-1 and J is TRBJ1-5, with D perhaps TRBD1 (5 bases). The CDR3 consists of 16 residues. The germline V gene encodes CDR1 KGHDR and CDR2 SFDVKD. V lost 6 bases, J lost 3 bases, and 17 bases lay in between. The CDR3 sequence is CATSKGLVIDNQPQHF. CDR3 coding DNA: TGTGCCACCAGTAAGGGACTTGTGATAGACAATCAGCCCCAGCATTTT.

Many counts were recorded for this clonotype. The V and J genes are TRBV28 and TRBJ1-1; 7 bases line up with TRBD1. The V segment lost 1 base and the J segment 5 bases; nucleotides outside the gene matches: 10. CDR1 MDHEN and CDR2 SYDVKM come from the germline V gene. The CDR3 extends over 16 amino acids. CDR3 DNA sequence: TGTGCCAGCAGTTTATCAGGGAGGGGGCGCAGGACTGAAGCTTTCTTT. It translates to CASSLSGRGRRTEAFF.